A single sample is the source of the 2 T cell receptor beta chains below, sequenced in a study of immune evolution from preneoplasia to lung adenocarcinoma. Profiling relied on immunoSEQ multiplex PCR, and the TCRdb table lists in-frame clones only, not all of them. The table records a few thousand clones, around 86% of them present only once. What was sequenced was FFPE minimally invasive lung adenocarcinoma tissue. The receptors here all came from a donor older than 65 with lung adenocarcinoma.

The rearrangement links TRBV7-2 to TRBJ1-1, with D maybe TRBD1 (5 bases). Trimming stripped 1 base from V and 0 bases from J, with 9 bases between. Germline-derived CDR1 and CDR2 are SGHTA and FQGNSA. The CDR3 sequence is 15 residues long. The chain's CDR3 is CASSLVDRLNTEAFF. The CDR3 coding sequence is TGTGCCAGCAGCTTAGTCGACAGATTGAACACTGAAGCTTTCTTT.

The chain has TRBV19 and TRBJ2-3; 9 positions match TRBD2. CDR3 length: 17 amino acids. Germline V gene data show CDR1 as LNHDA and CDR2 as SQIVND (reference sequence). V was clipped by 6 bases and J by 3 bases; unmatched bases: 13. The CDR3 reads CASSDRTSAIWTDTQYF. In nucleotides, the CDR3 is TGTGCCAGTAGCGACCGGACTAGCGCGATTTGGACAGATACGCAGTATTTT.